Presented here are 3 T cell receptor beta chains from one specimen sequenced in a study of T cells in Graves' hyperthyroidism and ophthalmopathy. Amplified regions were TCR beta CDR3 sequences from RNA transcripts. Using the HTBI primer set, a first-round RT-PCR was run on the TCR CDR3. TCRdb recomputed calls from the multiplex PCR reads with MiXCR, one row per CDR3 protein. There are 350,000 to 500,000 distinct CDR3 sequences in the sample; about 13% occur only once, and about 4.9% lies in the top ten. Sequenced: blood. These receptors were obtained from a woman aged 18-30 years with Graves' hyperthyroidism.

This clonotype showed up many times. V is TRBV28 and J is TRBJ1-1, with D tentatively TRBD1 (5 bases). Looked up from germline, CDR1 is MDHEN and CDR2 is SYDVKM. The length of the CDR3 is 14 residues. Deletions cut 3 bases from V and 1 base from J, with 9 bases between. The CDR3 bases are TGTGCCAGCAGTTTTAGACAGAGGAACACTGAAGCTTTCTTT. It translates to CASSFRQRNTEAFF.

This clonotype was counted ten times or more. The chain joins TRBV7-2 to TRBJ2-3, with 9 bases matching TRBD2. This CDR3 is 18 amino acids long. Germline loops: CDR1 SGHTA, CDR2 FQGNSA. Trimming took 5 bases from V and 0 from J; bases not matched to a gene: 12. CDR3 residues: CASSPSGRFGFSTDTQYF. The DNA of the CDR3 is TGTGCCAGCAGCCCCAGCGGGAGGTTCGGGTTTAGCACAGATACGCAGTATTTT.

Ten or more counts support this clonotype. This chain joins TRBV30 and TRBJ1-1; TRBD1 matches at 7 bases. In germline, CDR1 is GTSNPN, CDR2 SVGIG (reference sequence). Losses at the gene ends were 2 bases for V and 5 bases for J; bases not matched to a gene: 11. The CDR3 runs 15 residues. For the CDR3, the DNA is TGTGCCTGGAGTCCTACGGACAGGTGGAATACTGAAGCTTTCTTT. It specifies CAWSPTDRWNTEAFF. Full variable domain (rest looked up from reference TRBV30 and TRBJ1-1): SQTIHQWPATLVQPVGSPLSLECTVEGTSNPNLYWYRQAAGRGLQLLFYSVGIGQISSEVPQNLSASRPQDRQFILSSKKLLLSDSGFYLCAWSPTDRWNTEAFFGQGTRLTVV.